Below, 31 T cell receptor beta chains from the same sample are listed, as sequenced in a study of T cell responses to AZD1222 COVID-19 vaccine. TCRdb keeps only in-frame clones here, not all; method: immunoSEQ multiplex PCR. The sample includes approximately 91,000 clones, 91% seen only once; the top ten take around 30%. This specimen consisted of peripheral blood, obtained 28 days after the second AZD1222 dose. These TCRs come from an adult who received the AZD1222 COVID-19 vaccine.

The chain recombines TRBV24-1 with TRBJ2-2, with D possibly TRBD1 on 7 matching bases. V lost 4 bases and J 4 bases, leaving 18 bases between the germline ends. The CDR3 is made up of 17 amino acids. Per the germline V gene, CDR1 is KGHDR and CDR2 is SFDVKD. In DNA, the CDR3 is TGTGCCACCAGTGACCGGGGGACAGCTCGGGTCACCGGGGAGCTGTTTTTT. Translating gives CATSDRGTARVTGELFF.

The chain uses TRBV4-1 and TRBJ1-6, with 8 bases that match TRBD1. The CDR3 runs to 15 residues. Germline CDR1 and CDR2: MGHRA and YSYEKL. V gave up 3 bases and J gave up 10 bases; unmatched junction bases: 8. Here the CDR3 reads CASSHPDRGRSPLHF. CDR3 sequence (DNA): TGCGCCAGCAGCCACCCCGACAGGGGCAGATCACCCCTCCACTTT.

The chain links TRBV7-9 to TRBJ2-7; no clear D. Germline CDR1 SEHNR, CDR2 FQNEAQ (reference sequence). V was cut by 5 bases and J by 6 bases, with 8 bases left in between. The CDR3 sequence is 11 residues long. The CDR3 spells CASSPGIEQYF. The CDR3 DNA sequence: TGTGCCAGCAGCCCTGGGATCGAGCAGTACTTC.

The CDR3 DNA is TGTGCCAGCAGCTTAGACTTGACTCGCGGGGTCGACGAGCAGTACTTC. This sequence encodes CASSLDLTRGVDEQYF. The rearrangement uses TRBV7-2 and TRBJ2-7; the D gene is possibly TRBD2 (6 bases). V was cut by 1 base and J by 5 bases, with 18 bases left in between. Germline V gene lookup returns CDR1 SGHTA and CDR2 FQGNSA. The CDR3 covers 16 residues.

The CDR3 sequence: CASSSGQSYEQYF. In nucleotides, the CDR3 is TGTGCCAGCAGCTCGGGACAGAGCTACGAGCAGTACTTC. This chain connects TRBV11-3 to TRBJ2-7; 7 nucleotides line up with TRBD1. Germline V gives CDR1 SGHNT, CDR2 YENEEA. CDR3 size: 13 residues. The V segment lost 4 bases and the J segment 3 bases; nucleotides outside the gene matches: 3.

This clone has a single count. For the CDR3, the DNA is TGTGCCAGCACCCCGACAGGGCAGAGCACTGAAGCTTTCTTT. Amino acid sequence: CASTPTGQSTEAFF. V gene TRBV25-1 combines with J gene TRBJ1-1, with 7 bases aligning to TRBD1. Germline V gene sequence: CDR1 MGHDK, CDR2 SYGVNS. The CDR3 spans 14 residues. The J segment lost 4 bases and the V segment lost 7 bases, leaving 9 bases of the junction unmatched.

This sequence joins TRBV5-1 and TRBJ2-2; 7 nucleotides agree with TRBD1. Germline loops: CDR1 SGHRS, CDR2 YFSETQ. This CDR3 is 15 amino acids long. With V trimmed by 0 bases and J by 9 bases, 8 bases remained unmatched. In DNA form, the CDR3 reads TGCGCCAGCAGCTTGGCTCTTTTAGGGGGCCGGGAGCTGTTTTTT. It yields the protein CASSLALLGGRELFF.

The rearrangement links TRBV7-9 to TRBJ1-1; the D is unclear. The V gene lost 5 bases and the J gene lost 0 bases, with 13 bases spanning the gap. The CDR3 runs 15 residues. In germline, CDR1 is SEHNR, CDR2 FQNEAQ (reference sequence). The CDR3 DNA reads TGTGCCAGCAGCAGCCTCTGGGGAGTGAACACTGAAGCTTTCTTT. The encoded protein is CASSSLWGVNTEAFF.

V and J are TRBV5-1 and TRBJ2-1, with D maybe TRBD1 (6 bases). V lost 3 bases to trimming and J lost 8 bases, with 12 bases between them. Germline lookup yields CDR1 SGHRS and CDR2 YFSETQ. The CDR3 loop spans 13 amino acids. The CDR3 protein is CASSSNRVDEQFF. The CDR3 DNA reads as TGCGCCAGCAGCTCTAACAGGGTTGATGAGCAGTTCTTC.

The chain couples TRBV20-1 to TRBJ2-7, with D uncertain. The germline V and J ends were trimmed by 3 bases and 7 bases, with 22 bases remaining between them. The CDR3 runs 15 residues. CDR1 and CDR2 (germline): DFQATT, SNEGSKA (reference sequence). The CDR3 here is CSASPALYFLGEQYF. The CDR3 region has the DNA TGCAGTGCTAGTCCCGCCCTGTATTTTCTGGGTGAGCAGTACTTC.

The V and J genes are TRBV6-1 and TRBJ2-1; maybe TRBD1 (5 bases). Looked up from germline, CDR1 is MNHNS and CDR2 is SASEGT. V was cut by 3 bases and J by 7 bases, with 10 bases left in between. The CDR3 totals 13 residues. The CDR3 is CASSETAANEQFF. CDR3 in DNA: TGTGCCAGCAGTGAGACAGCCGCGAATGAGCAGTTCTTC.

The V call is TRBV28, the J call TRBJ1-5; D call uncertain. The V gene's germline CDR1 is MDHEN and CDR2 SYDVKM. Trimming shortened V by 4 bases and J by 0 bases, and 22 bases separated the two germline ends. The CDR3 runs to 19 residues. The CDR3 sequence is CASSSQYVRPLYSNQPQHF. The CDR3 DNA reads as TGTGCCAGCAGTTCGCAATACGTGCGGCCACTTTATAGCAATCAGCCCCAGCATTTT.

The chain links TRBV7-9 to TRBJ2-2; 8 nucleotides align to TRBD2. V gave up 7 bases and J gave up 7 bases; unmatched junction bases: 5. The CDR3 length is 13 residues. CDR1 is SEHNR and CDR2 is FQNEAQ in the germline V gene (reference sequence). CDR3 residues: CASTRRGDGELFF. The CDR3 nucleotides are TGTGCCAGCACCCGGCGGGGGGACGGGGAGCTGTTTTTT.

The chain has TRBV6-1 and TRBJ1-2; 8 bases match TRBD1. Germline V gene data show CDR1 as MNHNS and CDR2 as SASEGT. CDR3 size: 16 residues. The V segment lost 2 bases and the J segment 5 bases; nucleotides outside the gene matches: 10. The CDR3 region has the DNA TGTGCCAGCAGTGAAATTCAGGGGGCCAGCAGATATGGCTACACCTTC. Residues: CASSEIQGASRYGYTF.

Only one count was recorded for this clone. The V call is TRBV21-1, the J call TRBJ2-7; whether TRBD2, the table's D call, matches the DNA was not checked. TRBV21-1 is tagged as a pseudogene. This CDR3 contains 13 residues. CDR3 sequence: CASSKGGDYEQYF. CDR3 in DNA: TGTGCCAGCAGCAAAGGCGGGGACTACGAGCAGTACTTC.

The chain joins TRBV9 to TRBJ1-6; D unresolved. V dropped 1 base and J dropped 10 bases, with 12 bases sitting between them. From germline, CDR1 is SGDLS and CDR2 YYNGEE. This CDR3 is built from 14 residues. CDR3 nucleotides: TGTGCCAGCAGCGTAAGCGGCGGAGGCTCACCCCTCCACTTT. This encodes CASSVSGGGSPLHF.

This rearrangement joins TRBV6-5 to TRBJ1-2, with a tentative D call TRBD1 (6 bases). The CDR3 has 14 residues. Trimming took 2 bases from V and 2 from J, leaving 9 bases between them. The germline CDR1 and CDR2 sequences are MNHEY and SVGAGI. The CDR3, as DNA: TGTGCCAGCAGTTACGCGGGGGGCAACTATGGCTACACCTTC. Translated: CASSYAGGNYGYTF.

The rearrangement links TRBV7-2 to TRBJ2-3; possibly TRBD1 for D (6 bases). CDR1 and CDR2 (germline): SGHTA, FQGNSA. This CDR3 has 16 amino acids. V was cut by 1 base and J by 2 bases, with 13 bases left in between. As DNA, the CDR3 is TGTGCCAGCAGCTTAGTGGACAGCCGGTACACAGATACGCAGTATTTT. Amino acid sequence: CASSLVDSRYTDTQYF.

The V and J genes are TRBV11-2 and TRBJ2-1; 13 nucleotides align to TRBD2. Trimming at V came to 1 base and at J to 6 bases, leaving 3 bases not matched to a gene. Germline CDR1 and CDR2: SGHAT and FQNNGV. The CDR3 totals 16 residues. Here the CDR3 reads CASSLAGTSGVNEQFF. CDR3 DNA sequence: TGTGCCAGCAGCTTAGCCGGGACTAGCGGGGTCAATGAGCAGTTCTTC.

The V and J genes are TRBV3-1 (or the pseudogene TRBV3-2) and TRBJ1-1; no reliable D call. The V end was cut by 0 bases, the J end by 5 bases, with 13 bases between. The CDR3 is 15 amino acids. CDR1 LGHDT and CDR2 YNNKEL come from the germline V gene (reference sequence). CDR3 in amino acids: CASSQDRALGTEAFF. CDR3 coding DNA: TGTGCCAGCAGCCAAGACCGTGCCCTTGGGACTGAAGCTTTCTTT.

V gene TRBV28 combines with J gene TRBJ2-7, with 8 bases matching TRBD1. Germline V gene sequence: CDR1 MDHEN, CDR2 SYDVKM. V dropped 7 bases and J dropped 5; count of bases not matched to a gene: 7. The CDR3 runs 13 residues. The CDR3 sequence is CASTRDRRDEQYF. DNA for the CDR3: TGTGCCAGCACCCGGGACAGGAGGGACGAGCAGTACTTC.

This clone appeared a single time. The chain is built from TRBV27 and TRBJ1-4, with D possibly being TRBD1 (5 bases). The CDR3 is 14 amino acids. In germline, CDR1 is MNHEY, CDR2 SMNVEV (reference sequence). The germline V and J ends were trimmed by 5 bases and 7 bases, with 14 bases remaining between them. The CDR3 bases are TGTGCCAGCAGTCTCCAGGGTAAAAGTGAAAAACTGTTTTTT. Its protein is CASSLQGKSEKLFF.

The chain links TRBV4-1 to TRBJ2-7; D remains unclear. Trimming cost V 2 bases and J 12 bases, with 14 bases left between them. Germline CDR1 and CDR2: MGHRA and YSYEKL. The CDR3 has 12 amino acids. In DNA form, the CDR3 reads TGCGCCAGCAGCCAAAGTGGTAGGGCTTGGTACTTC. This sequence encodes CASSQSGRAWYF.

The rearrangement uses TRBV14 and TRBJ2-5; D is perhaps TRBD2 (6 bases). In germline, CDR1 is SGHDN, CDR2 FVKESK. The CDR3 runs to 16 residues. Trimming removed 0 bases at V and 5 bases at J, with 16 bases between. CDR3 DNA sequence: TGTGCCAGCAGCCAAGATCTGGGAGGATGGAGGGAGACCCAGTACTTC. This encodes CASSQDLGGWRETQYF.

V gene TRBV7-9 combines with J gene TRBJ1-1, with 7 bases that match TRBD1. This CDR3 comprises 16 residues. J gave up 6 bases and V 3 bases, and 13 bases lay outside the gene matches. Germline assignment: CDR1 SEHNR and CDR2 FQNEAQ (reference sequence). CDR3 region: CASSFSGQVSLSEAFF. DNA of the CDR3: TGTGCCAGCAGCTTTAGCGGACAGGTTTCTCTCTCTGAAGCTTTCTTT. Using reference TRBV7-9 and TRBJ1-1 for the parts outside the CDR3, the full variable domain is DTGVSQNPRHKITKRGQNVTFRCDPISEHNRLYWYRQTLGQGPEFLTYFQNEAQLEKSRLLSDRFSAERPKGSFSTLEIQRTEQGDSAMYLCASSFSGQVSLSEAFFGQGTRLTVV.

The chain links TRBV9 to TRBJ2-5; either TRBD1 or TRBD2 may supply D (5 bases each). CDR1 SGDLS and CDR2 YYNGEE come from the germline V gene. V shed 0 bases and J shed 1 base, with 13 bases lying between them. This CDR3 has 16 residues. CDR3 in DNA: TGTGCCAGCAGCGTAGCTACGGGGCAGGGCCAAGAGACCCAGTACTTC. Encoded protein: CASSVATGQGQETQYF.

The J gene is TRBJ2-5, the V gene TRBV4-1; D might be TRBD1 (6 bases). This CDR3 has 15 residues. CDR1 is MGHRA, CDR2 YSYEKL, per germline. Deletions cut 0 bases from V and 5 bases from J, with 13 bases between. In DNA, the CDR3 is TGCGCCAGCAGCCAAGACGACAGGAGTAGGGAGACCCAGTACTTC. Its protein is CASSQDDRSRETQYF.

The V and J genes are TRBV4-3 and TRBJ2-7; D is undetermined. Between the trimmed V and J ends, which lost 0 bases and 4 bases, there was a span of 7 bases. There are 13 residues in the CDR3. The germline V gene has CDR1 LGHNA and CDR2 YSLEER. The CDR3 DNA sequence: TGCGCCAGCAGCCAAGAATTCAGGTACGAGCAGTACTTC. Protein: CASSQEFRYEQYF.

The chain carries TRBV11-2 and TRBJ2-3; possibly TRBD1 for D (6 bases). Trimming cost V 1 base and J 0 bases, with 17 bases left between them. CDR1 is SGHAT, CDR2 FQNNGV, per germline. CDR3 size: 18 residues. In DNA, the CDR3 is TGTGCCAGCAGCTTAGGATCCTGGCCCGGGACAAGCACAGATACGCAGTATTTT. Encoded protein: CASSLGSWPGTSTDTQYF.

The rearrangement links TRBV7-2 to TRBJ2-5; 9 bases match TRBD2. After removal of 1 base from V and 1 base from J, the junction contained 4 bases not matched to a gene. Germline CDR1 and CDR2: SGHTA and FQGNSA. The CDR3 length is 16 residues. The CDR3 DNA follows: TGTGCCAGCAGCTTAGTGGCTAGCGGGGTCCAAGAGACCCAGTACTTC. This gives the protein CASSLVASGVQETQYF.

V is TRBV11-2 and J is TRBJ1-4, with a possible D match to TRBD1 (5 bases). Trimming took off 4 bases at V and 6 bases at J, with 21 bases between the two ends. CDR3 length: 17 amino acids. CDR1 is SGHAT, CDR2 FQNNGV, per germline. The CDR3 reads CASSSTRFGTNDEKLFF. CDR3 bases: TGTGCCAGCAGCTCTACCCGTTTCGGGACCAATGATGAAAAACTGTTTTTT.